The present TCR beta chain was sequenced within a study of graft-versus-host responses after intestinal transplantation. Overall study context: After anti-thymocyte globulin induction, recipients took tacrolimus and steroids for 3 to 4 years.

Concerning this clone itself: Its cognate antigen is unknown.

Per germline, CDR1 LNHDA and CDR2 SQIVND (reference sequence). The V gene end was trimmed by 5 bases and the J gene end by 2 bases; junction bases not matched to a gene: 11. The CDR3 is 17 amino acids. Clones were sequenced by immunoSEQ multiplex PCR, and TCRdb holds only the in-frame ones, with some missing. The table lists over 100,000 clones, roughly 96% of them singletons. Study-level results: Levels of circulating GvH clones at their peak were associated with early post-transplant HvG declines. Graft-donor T cell macrochimerism coincided with high graft-versus-host to host-versus-graft clonal ratios in allografts. Researchers found GvH clones in recipient marrow, and some showed up first in ileum or blood.

The chain uses TRBV19 and TRBJ2-1; TRBD2 matches 8 bases. The sample in question was unstimulated CD8+ T cells sorted from spleen or lymph node cells, obtained before intestinal transplant. The source is a human donor who received an intestinal transplant. The CDR3 loop reads CASSLYVAGLTYNEQFF. The CDR3 nucleotides read TGTGCCAGTAGTTTATACGTAGCGGGACTAACCTACAATGAGCAGTTCTTC. The whole variable domain, remainder taken from reference TRBV19 and TRBJ2-1, is DGGITQSPKYLFRKEGQNVTLSCEQNLNHDAMYWYRQDPGQGLRLIYYSQIVNDFQKGDIAEGYSVSREKKESFPLTVTSAQKNPTAFYLCASSLYVAGLTYNEQFFGPGTRLTVL.